This section outlines one T cell receptor beta chain sequence together with its context. Its antigen remains unknown. cDNA was made from 500 ng RNA using alpha and beta constant primers. Separate chain-specific third strand synthesis with multiplexing indices produced the alpha and beta libraries. MiXCR was run by TCRdb on the 5' RACE reads, yielding one entry per CDR3 protein. The table includes more than 7,500 distinct CDR3 sequences, 8% to 9.5% detected once. The record originates from a study of HIV-infected patients and healthy controls. Overall study context: By the second bleed, viral load was undetectable in most of the 16 patients.

Antiretroviral therapy had run roughly three months, about 14 weeks, before follow-up blood collection. All unsorted peripheral T cells were captured because whole blood was used without fractionation. Peripheral blood, under 3 ml, was drawn for RNA extraction. V was pared by 5 bases and J by 6 bases, with 19 bases of the junction left unmatched. The CDR3 consists of 18 residues. CDR1 and CDR2 (germline): DFQATT, SNEGSKA (reference sequence). Study-wide results and limits: Healthy control repertoires had roughly threefold more distinct CDR3s than untreated HIV+ repertoires, and higher Shannon diversity. MAIT alpha-chain CDR3s were frequent in healthy controls, depleted in HIV+.

The sequence came from an adult with HIV infection. The input for sequencing was blood, taken during antiretroviral therapy. V gene TRBV20-1 combines with J gene TRBJ2-3; 11 bases map to TRBD1. As DNA, the CDR3 is TGCAGTGCTCGAACTTTAAGAGGGACAGGGGGACCTCTCGATACGCAGTATTTT. Translation: CSARTLRGTGGPLDTQYF.